This T cell receptor beta chain is drawn from a study of blood T cell repertoires in COVID-19. Study details: Some COVID-19 samples were acute and others convalescent; all came from the United States, Italy and Spain.

As originally analysed: Reference gene primers were amplified, and this amplification served to estimate nucleated cell counts. The method was immunoSEQ multiplex PCR; TCRdb's version includes in-frame clones alone and lacks a portion of them. For V, J and clone size, that table is used; D and trimming come from the DNA. This table holds approximately 150,000 clones, around 82% found once. The junction had 3 bases not matched to a gene; V was cut back by 4 bases and J by 4 bases. The germline gives CDR1 SQVTM, CDR2 ANQGSEA. The CDR3 consists of 12 residues. Source material: peripheral blood. This chain connects TRBV29-1 to TRBJ1-1; 7 nucleotides line up with TRBD1. The receptor comes from a woman between 65 and 79 years old who had recovered from COVID-19. The CDR3 here is CSVGPGGTEAFF. Here the CDR3 DNA reads TGCAGCGTTGGGCCAGGGGGCACTGAAGCTTTCTTT.